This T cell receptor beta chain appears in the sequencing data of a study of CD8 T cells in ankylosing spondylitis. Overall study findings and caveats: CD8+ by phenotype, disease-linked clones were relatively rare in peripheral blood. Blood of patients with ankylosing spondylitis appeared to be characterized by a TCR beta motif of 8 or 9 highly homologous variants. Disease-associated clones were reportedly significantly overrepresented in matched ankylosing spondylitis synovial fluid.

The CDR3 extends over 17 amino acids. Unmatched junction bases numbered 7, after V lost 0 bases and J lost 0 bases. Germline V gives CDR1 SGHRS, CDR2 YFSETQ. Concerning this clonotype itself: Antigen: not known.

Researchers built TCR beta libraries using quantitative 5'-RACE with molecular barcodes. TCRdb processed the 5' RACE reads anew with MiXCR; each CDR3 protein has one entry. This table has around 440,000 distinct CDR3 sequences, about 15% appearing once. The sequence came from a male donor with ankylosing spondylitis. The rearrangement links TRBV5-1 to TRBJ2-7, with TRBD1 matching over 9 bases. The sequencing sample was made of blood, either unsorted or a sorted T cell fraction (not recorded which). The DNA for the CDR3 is TGCGCCAGCAGCTTGGGACGGGGACAGGGTTTCTCCTACGAGCAGTACTTC. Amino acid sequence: CASSLGRGQGFSYEQYF.